What follows are 7 T cell receptor beta chains derived from one specimen sequenced in a study of blood T cell repertoires in COVID-19. Clones were read by immunoSEQ multiplex PCR, and TCRdb kept only the in-frame ones, dropping some. The sample lists about 63,000 clones; 76% were seen once. What was sequenced was peripheral blood. These receptors originate from a woman older than 75 with acute or convalescent COVID-19.

J is TRBJ2-5 and V is TRBV7-8, with TRBD2 as a possible D gene (5 bases). The germline V gene encodes CDR1 SGHVS and CDR2 FQNEAQ. The CDR3 sequence is 14 residues long. Trimming removed 2 bases at V and 5 bases at J, with 12 bases between. CDR3 amino acids: CASSLHGGEETQYF. The CDR3 DNA follows: TGTGCCAGCAGCTTACACGGTGGGGAGGAGACCCAGTACTTC. The full variable domain, in which reference TRBV7-8 and TRBJ2-5 provide the parts outside the CDR3, is GAGVSQSPRYKVAKRGQDVALRCDPISGHVSLFWYQQALGQGPEFLTYFQNEAQLDKSGLPSDRFFAERPEGSVSTLKIQRTQQEDSAVYLCASSLHGGEETQYFGPGTRLLVL.

This chain uses TRBV28 with TRBJ1-1; 8 bases line up with TRBD1. The V gene end was trimmed by 2 bases and the J gene end by 4 bases; junction bases not matched to a gene: 6. This CDR3 has 15 amino acids. CDR1 and CDR2 from the germline V gene are MDHEN and SYDVKM. The CDR3 nucleotides are TGTGCCAGCAGTTTACCGGGGACAGGACGCACTGAAGCTTTCTTT. Translation: CASSLPGTGRTEAFF.

The chain carries TRBV6-2 or TRBV6-3 and TRBJ2-1, with 16 positions matching TRBD2. With V trimmed by 5 bases and J by 8 bases, 3 bases remained unmatched. The CDR3 loop spans 15 amino acids. In germline, CDR1 is MNHEY, CDR2 SVGEGT. The CDR3 reads CASSGTSGRAYEQFF. The CDR3 DNA follows: TGTGCCAGCAGTGGGACTAGCGGGAGGGCCTATGAGCAGTTCTTC.

The genes are TRBV5-1 and TRBJ2-5; TRBD2 aligns across 9 bases. The CDR3 extends over 15 amino acids. With 9 bases clipped from V and 5 bases from J, the junction kept 14 bases outside the gene matches. Germline V CDR1 and CDR2: SGHRS, YFSETQ. The CDR3 loop reads CATRYLAGDGETQYF. In DNA form, the CDR3 reads TGCGCCACCAGGTATTTAGCGGGAGATGGTGAGACCCAGTACTTC.

The rearrangement joins TRBV27 to TRBJ2-2, with TRBD2 identical over 14 bases. With 6 bases clipped from V and 4 bases from J, the junction kept 7 bases outside the gene matches. The CDR3 totals 17 residues. Germline lookup yields CDR1 MNHEY and CDR2 SMNVEV (reference sequence). For the CDR3, the DNA is TGTGCCAGCAGACGAGGGACTAGCGGGAGTTTCACCGGGGAGCTGTTTTTT. It specifies CASRRGTSGSFTGELFF.

The table lists this clone with a few counts. The CDR3, as DNA: TGTGCCAGCAGCACCCCCAGGGGGCACGGAACTGAAGCTTTCTTT. It codes for CASSTPRGHGTEAFF. This chain connects TRBV11-2 to TRBJ1-1, with 8 bases fitting TRBD1. V gave up 5 bases and J gave up 5 bases; unmatched junction bases: 10. In germline, CDR1 is SGHAT, CDR2 FQNNGV. This CDR3 is 15 amino acids long.

The rearrangement joins TRBV29-1 to TRBJ2-7, with 8 bases lining up with TRBD1. There are 12 residues in the CDR3. Trimming took 7 bases from V and 4 from J; bases not matched to a gene: 6. In germline, CDR1 is SQVTM, CDR2 ANQGSEA. The CDR3 is CSGRTGRYEQYF. CDR3 nucleotides: TGCAGCGGCAGGACAGGGCGGTACGAGCAGTACTTC.